These T cell receptor beta chains were read from a single sample in a study of shared clonotypes between healthy human individuals. Profiling relied on immunoSEQ multiplex PCR, and the TCRdb table lists in-frame clones only, not all of them. The repertoire holds about 960,000 clones, with 70% to 85% as singletons. Sequenced: memory CD4+ T cells sorted from blood. The source of these receptors is a young man in good health. Both conserved end residues are trimmed from each CDR3.

v_gene: TRBV19
j_gene: TRBJ1-1
CDR3aa: ASSHRSGTTNTEAF

v_gene: TRBV5-4
j_gene: TRBJ2-3
CDR3aa: ASSLEGRTTDTQY

v_gene: TRBV5-1
j_gene: TRBJ2-1
CDR3aa: ASSLRGPSGSTPYNEQF

v_gene: TRBV6-6
j_gene: TRBJ1-1
CDR3aa: ASSHLGGTTEAF

v_gene: TRBV6-5
j_gene: TRBJ2-1
CDR3aa: ASSYQVGSEQF

v_gene: TRBV18
j_gene: TRBJ2-7
CDR3aa: ASSPTKDRVREQY

v_gene: TRBV6-5
j_gene: TRBJ2-5
CDR3aa: ASSYQGGRETQY

v_gene: TRBV9
j_gene: TRBJ2-1
CDR3aa: ASSVSNEQF

v_gene: TRBV7-2
j_gene: TRBJ2-3
CDR3aa: ASSLGDNTDTQY

v_gene: TRBV5-1
j_gene: TRBJ2-5
CDR3aa: ASAPSPGLAAQETQY

v_gene: TRBV7-9
j_gene: TRBJ2-7
CDR3aa: ASSSWTGVGQY

v_gene: TRBV6-5
j_gene: TRBJ1-2
CDR3aa: ASRPLTGGGYT

v_gene: TRBV5-1
j_gene: TRBJ1-4
CDR3aa: ASSFRGDNEKLF

v_gene: TRBV5-6
j_gene: TRBJ1-3
CDR3aa: ASSRGNPGNTIY

v_gene: TRBV7-2
j_gene: TRBJ2-1
CDR3aa: ASSLVSGWGWNEQF

v_gene: TRBV27
j_gene: TRBJ2-7
CDR3aa: ASRTQGGRYEQY

v_gene: TRBV30
j_gene: TRBJ2-5
CDR3aa: AWSVQAGARETQY

v_gene: TRBV29-1
j_gene: TRBJ1-1
CDR3aa: SVASNTEAF

v_gene: TRBV2
j_gene: TRBJ1-2
CDR3aa: ASLGRDRGEGGYT

v_gene: TRBV6-5
j_gene: TRBJ2-7
CDR3aa: ASSYSFARAYEQY

v_gene: TRBV5-4
j_gene: TRBJ1-3
CDR3aa: ASSRDSGNTIY

v_gene: TRBV5-1
j_gene: TRBJ1-1
CDR3aa: ASSSGQPNTEAF

v_gene: TRBV5-1
j_gene: TRBJ2-5
CDR3aa: ASRLGVQGRETQY

v_gene: TRBV11-2
j_gene: TRBJ2-5
CDR3aa: ASSRPAGRGN

v_gene: TRBV7-9
j_gene: TRBJ2-5
CDR3aa: ASSLGQRGQETQY

v_gene: TRBV5-1
j_gene: TRBJ1-6
CDR3aa: ASSLVGLPSPLH

v_gene: TRBV5-4
j_gene: TRBJ2-1
CDR3aa: ASSLHDLNEQF

v_gene: TRBV7-9
j_gene: TRBJ2-5
CDR3aa: ASSLRLAQQETQY

v_gene: TRBV6-6
j_gene: TRBJ1-6
CDR3aa: ASSTRTGGDSPLH

v_gene: TRBV27
j_gene: TRBJ1-1
CDR3aa: ASSPRTGDTEAF

v_gene: TRBV18
j_gene: TRBJ1-1
CDR3aa: ASSPAGLNTEAF

v_gene: TRBV30
j_gene: TRBJ2-7
CDR3aa: AWSYPGTSGPYEQY

v_gene: TRBV11-2
j_gene: TRBJ1-1
CDR3aa: ASSLGSAGLNTEAF

v_gene: TRBV5-1
j_gene: TRBJ2-7
CDR3aa: ASSLTFGSSYEQY

v_gene: TRBV7-9
j_gene: TRBJ2-1
CDR3aa: ASSINPAGHVEQF

v_gene: TRBV2
j_gene: TRBJ2-7
CDR3aa: ASSVGSGMNEQY

v_gene: TRBV10-3
j_gene: TRBJ1-3
CDR3aa: AISEGNLSGNTIY

v_gene: TRBV7-8
j_gene: TRBJ2-3
CDR3aa: ASSSSGGSTDTQY

v_gene: TRBV11-2
j_gene: TRBJ2-1
CDR3aa: ASSSDRAGWNEQF

v_gene: TRBV10-3
j_gene: TRBJ1-3
CDR3aa: AISESTQLRNTIY

v_gene: TRBV13
j_gene: TRBJ2-5
CDR3aa: ASSLVAGETQY

v_gene: TRBV5-1
j_gene: TRBJ2-5
CDR3aa: ASSLAGKETQY

v_gene: TRBV6-5
j_gene: TRBJ1-2
CDR3aa: ASSSTTSNYGYT

v_gene: TRBV6-1
j_gene: TRBJ2-7
CDR3aa: ASRSLAGGSYEQY

v_gene: TRBV9
j_gene: TRBJ1-4
CDR3aa: ASSVATGSQPNEKLF

v_gene: TRBV10-3
j_gene: TRBJ1-1
CDR3aa: AISTGPMGTEAF

v_gene: TRBV19
j_gene: TRBJ1-5
CDR3aa: ASNDQPQH

v_gene: TRBV6-1
j_gene: TRBJ2-3
CDR3aa: ASSKPGLYTDTQY

v_gene: TRBV5-1
j_gene: TRBJ2-3
CDR3aa: ASRVSTDTQY

v_gene: TRBV30
j_gene: TRBJ2-5
CDR3aa: AWSPYPAGVETQY

v_gene: TRBV28
j_gene: TRBJ1-2
CDR3aa: ASSRGDGYT

v_gene: TRBV2
j_gene: TRBJ1-6
CDR3aa: ASSGLGGQGAKALH

v_gene: TRBV6-1
j_gene: TRBJ1-1
CDR3aa: ASSEDRGNTEAF

v_gene: TRBV2
j_gene: TRBJ2-4
CDR3aa: ASSDRTGTDIQY